This TCR beta chain was recorded in a study of T cell responses to AZD1222 COVID-19 vaccine. Broader study findings: Just five to seven AZD1222 recipients tested seropositive at baseline. Nearly half of spike-specific TCRs reportedly target variant regions that are unmutated in the B.1.351 and B.1.1.7 variants.

This CDR3 region has 13 residues. The germline V gene has CDR1 SGHRS and CDR2 YFSETQ. Trimming took 2 bases from V and 9 from J, leaving 12 bases between them. Sequenced by immunoSEQ multiplex PCR; TCRdb stores in-frame clones only, minus some. The sample carries 200,000 or so clones, 85% to 95% recorded once. Concerning this clone: The antigen is unknown.

This TCR derives from an adult in good health. The rearrangement joins TRBV5-1 to TRBJ2-1; TRBD1 is a possible D gene (5 bases). The material was peripheral blood, obtained on day 0 of AZD1222 vaccination. DNA for the CDR3: TGCGCCAGCAGCTTAGCAGGGTACCTTGAGCAGTTCTTC. It is translated as CASSLAGYLEQFF.